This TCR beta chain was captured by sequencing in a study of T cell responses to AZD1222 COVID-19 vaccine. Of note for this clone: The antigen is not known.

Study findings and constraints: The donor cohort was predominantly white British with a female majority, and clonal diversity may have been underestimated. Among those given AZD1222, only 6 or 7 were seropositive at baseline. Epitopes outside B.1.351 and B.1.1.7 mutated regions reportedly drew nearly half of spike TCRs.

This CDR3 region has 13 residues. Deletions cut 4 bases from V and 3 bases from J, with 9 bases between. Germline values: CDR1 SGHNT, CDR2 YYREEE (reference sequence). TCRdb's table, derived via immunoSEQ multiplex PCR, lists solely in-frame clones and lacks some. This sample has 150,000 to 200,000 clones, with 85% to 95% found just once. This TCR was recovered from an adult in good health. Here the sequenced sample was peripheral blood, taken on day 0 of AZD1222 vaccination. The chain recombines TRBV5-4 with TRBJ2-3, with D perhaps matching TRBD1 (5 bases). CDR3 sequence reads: CASSPKGTDTQYF. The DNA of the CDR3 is TGTGCCAGCAGCCCGAAGGGGACAGATACGCAGTATTTT.